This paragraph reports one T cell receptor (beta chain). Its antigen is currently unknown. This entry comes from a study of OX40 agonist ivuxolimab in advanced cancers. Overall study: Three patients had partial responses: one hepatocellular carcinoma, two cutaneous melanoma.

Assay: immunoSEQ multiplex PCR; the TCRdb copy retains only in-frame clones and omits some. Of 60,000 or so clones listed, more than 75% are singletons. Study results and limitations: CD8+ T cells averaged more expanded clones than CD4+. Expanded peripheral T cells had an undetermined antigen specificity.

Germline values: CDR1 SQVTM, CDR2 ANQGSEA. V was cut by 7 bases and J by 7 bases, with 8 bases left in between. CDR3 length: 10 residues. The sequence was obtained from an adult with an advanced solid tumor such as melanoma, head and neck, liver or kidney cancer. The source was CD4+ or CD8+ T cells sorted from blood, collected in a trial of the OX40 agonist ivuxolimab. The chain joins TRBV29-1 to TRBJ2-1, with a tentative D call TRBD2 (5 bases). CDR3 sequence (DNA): TGCAGCGGCGGCGGGAATGAGCAGTTCTTC. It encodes CSGGGNEQFF.